Listed below are T cell receptor beta chains from one sample, sequenced in a study of T cell changes during pregnancy in multiple sclerosis. The method was immunoSEQ multiplex PCR; TCRdb's version includes in-frame clones alone and lacks a portion of them. The table has about 97,000 clones, about nine tenths seen once. The material sequenced was peripheral blood, taken in the second trimester of pregnancy. Every receptor here comes from a female donor in good health, enrolled as a control in a pregnancy study. Both conserved end residues are part of each CDR3. D genes are given only for firm matches. Some rows mark clone size as missing; the rest say once, few, many or name a class of expanded clone.

d_call j_call v_call clone_size cdr3_aa cdr3_nt
TRBD2 TRBJ2-3 TRBV19 - CASSTWTSRTDTQYF TGTGCCAGTAGTACCTGGACTAGCCGCACAGATACGCAGTATTTT
TRBD1 TRBJ2-3 TRBV29-1 - CSVGRDSQHTDTQYF TGCAGCGTAGGACGGGACAGCCAACACACAGATACGCAGTATTTT
- TRBJ1-5 TRBV2 once CASSDRSWGNQPQHF TGTGCCAGCAGTGATAGGAGCTGGGGCAATCAGCCCCAGCATTTT
- TRBJ1-4 TRBV7-2 - CASSSQAFTNEKLFF TGTGCCAGCAGCTCTCAGGCTTTTACAAATGAAAAACTGTTTTTT
- TRBJ1-4 TRBV28 - CASIKAGASSMELFF TGTGCCAGCATCAAGGCGGGGGCCAGCTCCATGGAACTGTTTTTT
- TRBJ1-1 TRBV5-5 few CASSLAGQNTEAFF TGTGCCAGCAGCTTGGCCGGACAGAACACTGAAGCTTTCTTT
- TRBJ2-3 TRBV29-1 - CSVEAGGGHTDTQYF TGCAGCGTTGAAGCGGGAGGGGGCCACACAGATACGCAGTATTTT
TRBD1 TRBJ2-7 TRBV6-5 - CASSYSVTGGYEQYF TGTGCCAGCAGTTACTCAGTAACAGGGGGCTACGAGCAGTACTTC
- TRBJ1-1 TRBV7-9 - CASSVTGSGAFF TGTGCCAGCAGCGTAACAGGGAGTGGAGCTTTCTTT
- TRBJ1-2 TRBV21-1 once CARRGAGGGYTF TGTGCCCGCCGGGGGGCGGGGGGTGGCTACACCTTC
- TRBJ1-2 TRBV18 few CASSPDGTLDYGYTF TGTGCCAGCTCACCAGACGGCACCCTAGACTATGGCTACACCTTC
- TRBJ1-6 TRBV6-5 - CASRNTGGSPLHF TGTGCCAGCAGAAACACCGGAGGTTCACCCCTCCACTTT
- TRBJ2-2 TRBV2 - CASKKSGSNTGELFF TGTGCCAGTAAAAAGAGCGGGTCGAACACCGGGGAGCTGTTTTTT
TRBD1 TRBJ1-4 TRBV14 - CASSRRTGRNEKLFF TGTGCCAGCAGCAGACGGACAGGGCGTAATGAAAAACTGTTTTTT
- TRBJ2-5 TRBV2 - CASISSRTGETQYF TGTGCCAGCATCTCGTCCCGAACGGGGGAGACCCAGTACTTC
- TRBJ1-1 TRBV25-1 - CASSEYRGSEAFF TGTGCCAGCAGTGAATATCGGGGTTCTGAAGCTTTCTTT
TRBD1 TRBJ1-3 TRBV4-2 - CASSPGQGDRNTIYF TGTGCCAGCAGCCCAGGACAGGGTGATCGAAACACCATATATTTT
- TRBJ2-7 TRBV7-6 - CASSPGEQESSYEQYF TGTGCCAGCAGCCCTGGCGAACAGGAAAGCTCCTACGAGCAGTACTTC